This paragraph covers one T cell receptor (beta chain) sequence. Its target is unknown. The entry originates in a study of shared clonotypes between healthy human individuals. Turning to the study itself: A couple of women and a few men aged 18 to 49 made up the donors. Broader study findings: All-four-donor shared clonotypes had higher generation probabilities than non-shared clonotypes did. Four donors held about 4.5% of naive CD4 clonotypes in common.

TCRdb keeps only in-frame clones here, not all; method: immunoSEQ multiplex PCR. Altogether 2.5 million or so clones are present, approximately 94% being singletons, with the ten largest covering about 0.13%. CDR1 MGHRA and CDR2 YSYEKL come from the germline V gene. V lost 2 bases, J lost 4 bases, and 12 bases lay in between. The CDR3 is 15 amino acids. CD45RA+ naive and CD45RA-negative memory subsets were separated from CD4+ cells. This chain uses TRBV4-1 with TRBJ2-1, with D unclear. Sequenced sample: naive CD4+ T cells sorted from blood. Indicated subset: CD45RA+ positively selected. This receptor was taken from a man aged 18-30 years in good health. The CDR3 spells CASSQSYQVYNEQFF. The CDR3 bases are TGCGCCAGCAGCCAATCATACCAGGTATACAATGAGCAGTTCTTC.